Listed below are T cell receptor beta chains from one sample, sequenced in a study of technical replicates of blood from several donors. Sequencing used immunoSEQ multiplex PCR; TCRdb keeps in-frame clones, though not all of them. The repertoire holds around 70,000 clones, with about 97% as singletons. The specimen sequenced was T cells isolated from PBMCs. The receptor source for this set is a human donor in good health. Each CDR3 is given with its conserved first and last residue. Fields, in order: J gene, V gene, clone size, D gene, CDR3 protein, CDR3 DNA. A D gene is named only where the DNA matches it firmly. Rows may omit the clone size; those that give it use once, few, many or a size class.

TRBJ2-2 | TRBV7-3 | once | - | CASSLISTGELFF | TGTGCCAGCAGCTTAATATCCACCGGGGAGCTGTTTTTT
TRBJ2-3 | TRBV9 | - | TRBD2 | CASSVASGGGTDTQYF | TGTGCCAGCAGCGTAGCTTCTGGGGGGGGCACAGATACGCAGTATTTT
TRBJ2-1 | TRBV11-2 | - | TRBD2 | CASSLGSGSGIYNEQFF | TGTGCCAGCAGCTTAGGGTCTGGCAGCGGGATATACAATGAGCAGTTCTTC
TRBJ2-7 | TRBV25-1 | - | - | CASSANSYEQYF | TGTGCCAGCAGTGCAAACTCCTACGAGCAGTACTTC
TRBJ2-3 | TRBV28 | - | - | CAESPAGIADTQYF | TGTGCCGAGTCCCCGGCGGGAATAGCAGATACGCAGTATTTT
TRBJ1-5 | TRBV5-1 | - | - | CASSQETGSSNQPQHF | TGCGCCAGCAGCCAAGAAACAGGGAGTAGCAATCAGCCCCAGCATTTT
TRBJ2-7 | TRBV6-4 | - | - | CASSDPKGDYEQYF | TGTGCCAGCAGTGACCCCAAGGGGGACTACGAGCAGTACTTC
TRBJ1-4 | TRBV9 | - | TRBD1 | CASSVGTGDREKLFF | TGTGCCAGCAGCGTTGGGACAGGGGATAGGGAAAAACTGTTTTTT
TRBJ2-1 | TRBV5-1 | - | - | CASSFGAISYNEQFF | TGCGCCAGCAGCTTTGGAGCCATCTCCTACAATGAGCAGTTCTTC
TRBJ1-1 | TRBV6-6 | - | TRBD1 | CASSRDRELNTEAFF | TGTGCCAGCAGTCGGGACAGGGAACTGAACACTGAAGCTTTCTTT
TRBJ1-5 | TRBV6-1 | - | - | CASSESGQGQPQHF | TGTGCCAGCAGTGAATCGGGGCAGGGGCAGCCCCAGCATTTT
TRBJ2-1 | TRBV29-1 | - | - | CSLFGGNEQFF | TGCAGCCTCTTTGGGGGGAATGAGCAGTTCTTC
TRBJ2-5 | TRBV5-1 | once | TRBD2 | CASSPQGGLAGGLEETQYF | TGCGCCAGCAGCCCCCAGGGGGGACTAGCGGGAGGGCTAGAAGAGACCCAGTACTTC
TRBJ1-5 | TRBV2 | - | - | CASGEEANQPQHF | TGTGCCAGCGGAGAAGAAGCCAATCAGCCCCAGCATTTT
TRBJ1-1 | TRBV5-4 | - | TRBD1 | CASSGRQGAGTEAFF | TGTGCCAGCAGCGGTAGGCAGGGGGCGGGTACTGAAGCTTTCTTT
TRBJ2-3 | TRBV5-6 | - | TRBD2 | CASTPPGLSTDTQYF | TGTGCCAGCACCCCCCCGGGACTAAGCACAGATACGCAGTATTTT
TRBJ1-1 | TRBV7-3 | - | - | CASSLIGGNTEAFF | TGTGCCAGCAGCTTGATAGGGGGGAACACTGAAGCTTTCTTT
TRBJ2-1 | TRBV4-3 | - | TRBD2 | CASSQGLAAYNEQFF | TGCGCCAGCAGCCAAGGACTAGCGGCCTACAATGAGCAGTTCTTC
TRBJ2-1 | TRBV7-3 | - | - | CASSPVGQVVSYNEQFF | TGTGCCAGCAGCCCAGTGGGGCAGGTAGTATCCTACAATGAGCAGTTCTTC
TRBJ2-7 | TRBV19 | - | - | CASSIRTGYGYEQYF | TGTGCCAGTAGTATTCGAACAGGGTACGGCTACGAGCAGTACTTC
TRBJ2-7 | TRBV25-1 | once | TRBD1 | CASSGQGIRNEQYF | TGTGCCAGCAGTGGACAGGGAATAAGGAACGAGCAGTACTTC
TRBJ2-3 | TRBV6-6 | - | - | CASSYSTAADTQYF | TGTGCCAGCAGTTACTCGACAGCCGCAGATACGCAGTATTTT
TRBJ1-3 | TRBV28 | - | TRBD1 | CASSSPDRALGNTIYF | TGTGCCAGCAGTTCGCCTGACAGGGCGCTTGGAAACACCATATATTTT
TRBJ1-2 | TRBV6-1 | - | TRBD1 | CASSEDRTGSVGYTF | TGTGCCAGCAGTGAAGACAGGACAGGGTCCGTTGGCTACACCTTC
TRBJ1-5 | TRBV27 | - | - | CASSLSLGGYGGRDTQPQHF | TGTGCCAGCAGTTTATCGTTGGGGGGGTACGGAGGCAGGGACACTCAGCCCCAGCATTTT
TRBJ1-1 | TRBV5-4 | once | - | CASSFTGYTEAFF | TGTGCCAGCAGCTTTACAGGTTACACTGAAGCTTTCTTT
TRBJ2-1 | TRBV19 | - | TRBD2 | CASSGPGLGGVEQFF | TGTGCCAGTAGTGGACCGGGACTAGGAGGTGTCGAGCAGTTCTTC
TRBJ2-3 | TRBV7-6 | - | TRBD2 | CASSNWGGGPDTQYF | TGTGCCAGCAGCAACTGGGGCGGGGGACCAGATACGCAGTATTTT
TRBJ2-5 | TRBV30 | - | - | CAWRSQGLWGTQYF | TGTGCCTGGAGGAGCCAGGGACTTTGGGGGACCCAGTACTTC
TRBJ2-7 | TRBV5-1 | - | TRBD2 | CASSLDGTSYYEQYF | TGCGCCAGCAGCTTAGACGGGACTAGCTACTACGAGCAGTACTTC
TRBJ2-5 | TRBV12-5 | - | TRBD1 | CASGPFGTGQETQYF | TGTGCTAGTGGGCCCTTCGGGACAGGGCAAGAGACCCAGTACTTC
TRBJ2-1 | TRBV10-2 | - | TRBD2 | CASSVASGSYNEQFF | TGCGCCAGCAGTGTGGCTAGCGGTTCCTACAATGAGCAGTTCTTC
TRBJ2-7 | TRBV11-3 | few | TRBD1 | CASSYRAGTGVYEQYF | TGTGCCAGCAGTTATCGCGCCGGGACAGGGGTCTACGAGCAGTACTTC
TRBJ2-7 | TRBV11-3 | - | TRBD1 | CASSLTGTAAYEQYF | TGTGCCAGCAGCCTGACCGGGACAGCGGCCTACGAGCAGTACTTC